This T cell receptor (beta chain) is from a study of glioma-infiltrating T cells. Amplification of TCR alpha and beta CDR3 regions from RNA used iRepertoire nested multiplex PCR. Tissue mRNA or PBMC total RNA, 100-400 ng, went into one-step reverse transcription and amplification. TCRdb itself ran the multiplex PCR reads through MiXCR, one entry per CDR3 protein. The sample lists around 190,000 distinct CDR3 sequences; over 25% were seen once. This CDR3 region has 14 residues. Germline-derived CDR1 and CDR2 are LNHNV and YYDKDF (reference sequence). Deletions cut 3 bases from V and 6 bases from J, with 15 bases between. Points from the study as a whole: CDR3 overlap between tissue and blood was very small.

This clonotype was seen a single time. Its target is not known. The rearrangement uses TRBV15 and TRBJ2-7; D possibly corresponds to TRBD2 (6 bases). The source material was glioma tissue, nonneoplastic brain tissue, or PBMCs (not recorded which). The sequence was obtained from a human donor with low-grade glioma or glioblastoma, undergoing nonglioma brain surgery, or in good health (not recorded which). In nucleotides, the CDR3 is TGTGCCACCAGCAGCCCGGGACTCTCAGGCGAGCAGTACTTC. It specifies CATSSPGLSGEQYF.